The source of this TCR beta chain is a study of graft-versus-host responses after intestinal transplantation. The wider study: Each recipient received a multivisceral, liver-intestinal, or isolated intestinal graft. Every recipient underwent anti-thymocyte globulin induction, then tacrolimus and steroids for 3 to 4 years.

For this clone: What it binds is not known.

Germline CDR1 is LNHDA and CDR2 is SQIVND (reference sequence). The CDR3 is made up of 16 amino acids. V dropped 5 bases and J dropped 3; count of bases not matched to a gene: 10. The assay was immunoSEQ multiplex PCR, and TCRdb's table has in-frame clones only and misses some. The sample gives about 70,000 clones, roughly 88% of which show up once; about 1.3% is in the top ten. The chain uses TRBV19 and TRBJ2-5, with TRBD2 matching over 9 bases. Sequences were derived from unstimulated CD8+ T cells sorted from spleen or lymph node cells, sampled before intestinal transplant. This TCR derives from a human donor who received an intestinal transplant. CDR3 sequence: CASSQSRGGAEETQYF. CDR3 bases: TGTGCCAGTAGTCAATCCCGCGGGGGGGCGGAAGAGACCCAGTACTTC.